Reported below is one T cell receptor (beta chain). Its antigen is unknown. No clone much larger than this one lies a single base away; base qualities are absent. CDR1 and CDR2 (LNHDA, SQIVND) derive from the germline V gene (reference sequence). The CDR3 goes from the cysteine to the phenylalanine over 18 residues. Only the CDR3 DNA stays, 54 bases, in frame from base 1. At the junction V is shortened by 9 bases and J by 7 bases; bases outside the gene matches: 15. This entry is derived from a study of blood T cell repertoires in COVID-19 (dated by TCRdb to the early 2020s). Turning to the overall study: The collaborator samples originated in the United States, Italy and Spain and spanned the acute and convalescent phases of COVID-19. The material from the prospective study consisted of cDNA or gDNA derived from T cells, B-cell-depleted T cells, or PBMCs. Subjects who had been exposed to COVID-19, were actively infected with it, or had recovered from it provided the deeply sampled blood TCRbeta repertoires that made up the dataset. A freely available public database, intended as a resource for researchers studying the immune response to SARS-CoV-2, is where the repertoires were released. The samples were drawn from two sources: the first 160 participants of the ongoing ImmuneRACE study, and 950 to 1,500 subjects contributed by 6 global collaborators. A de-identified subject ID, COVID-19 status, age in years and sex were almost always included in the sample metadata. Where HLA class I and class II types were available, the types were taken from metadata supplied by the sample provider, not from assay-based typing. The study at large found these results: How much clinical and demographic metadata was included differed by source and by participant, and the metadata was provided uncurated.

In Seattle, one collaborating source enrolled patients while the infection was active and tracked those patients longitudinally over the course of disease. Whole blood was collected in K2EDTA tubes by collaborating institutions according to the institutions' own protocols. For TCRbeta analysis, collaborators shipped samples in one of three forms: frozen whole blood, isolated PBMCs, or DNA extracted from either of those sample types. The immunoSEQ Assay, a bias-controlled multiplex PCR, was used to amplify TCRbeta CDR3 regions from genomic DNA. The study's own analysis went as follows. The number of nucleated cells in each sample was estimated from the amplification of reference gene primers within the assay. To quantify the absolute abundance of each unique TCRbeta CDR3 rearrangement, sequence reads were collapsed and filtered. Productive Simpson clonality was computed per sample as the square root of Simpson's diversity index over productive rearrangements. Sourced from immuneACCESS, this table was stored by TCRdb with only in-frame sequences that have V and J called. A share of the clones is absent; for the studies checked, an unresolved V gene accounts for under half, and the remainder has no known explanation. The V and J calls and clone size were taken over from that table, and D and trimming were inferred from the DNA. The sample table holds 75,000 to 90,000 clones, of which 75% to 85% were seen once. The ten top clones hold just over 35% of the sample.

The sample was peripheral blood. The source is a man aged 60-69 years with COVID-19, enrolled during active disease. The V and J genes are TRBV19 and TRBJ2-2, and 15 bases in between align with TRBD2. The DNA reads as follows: TGTGCCAGCTCCGGACTAGCGGGAGGGCCGATGGTGGGCGGGGAGCTGTTTTTT. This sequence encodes CASSGLAGGPMVGGELFF.